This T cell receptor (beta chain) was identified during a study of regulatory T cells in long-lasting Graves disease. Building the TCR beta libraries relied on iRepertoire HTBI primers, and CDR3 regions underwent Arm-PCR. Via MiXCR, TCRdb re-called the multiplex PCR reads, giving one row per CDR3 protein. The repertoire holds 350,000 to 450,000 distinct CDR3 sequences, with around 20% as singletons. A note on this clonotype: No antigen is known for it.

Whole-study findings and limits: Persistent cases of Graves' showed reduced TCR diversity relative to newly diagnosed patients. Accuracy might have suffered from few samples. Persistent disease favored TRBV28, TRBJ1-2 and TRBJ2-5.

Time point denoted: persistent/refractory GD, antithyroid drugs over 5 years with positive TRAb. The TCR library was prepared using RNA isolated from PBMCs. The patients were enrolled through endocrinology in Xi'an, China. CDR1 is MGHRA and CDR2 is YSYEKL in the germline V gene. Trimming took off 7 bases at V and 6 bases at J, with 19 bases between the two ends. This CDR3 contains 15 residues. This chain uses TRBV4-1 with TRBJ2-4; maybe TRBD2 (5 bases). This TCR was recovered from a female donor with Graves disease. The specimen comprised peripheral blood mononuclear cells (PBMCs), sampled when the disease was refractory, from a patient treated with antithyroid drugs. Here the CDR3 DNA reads TGCGCCAGCACCACGTTAGGCCTTGCGGGAAACATTCAGTACTTC. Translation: CASTTLGLAGNIQYF.